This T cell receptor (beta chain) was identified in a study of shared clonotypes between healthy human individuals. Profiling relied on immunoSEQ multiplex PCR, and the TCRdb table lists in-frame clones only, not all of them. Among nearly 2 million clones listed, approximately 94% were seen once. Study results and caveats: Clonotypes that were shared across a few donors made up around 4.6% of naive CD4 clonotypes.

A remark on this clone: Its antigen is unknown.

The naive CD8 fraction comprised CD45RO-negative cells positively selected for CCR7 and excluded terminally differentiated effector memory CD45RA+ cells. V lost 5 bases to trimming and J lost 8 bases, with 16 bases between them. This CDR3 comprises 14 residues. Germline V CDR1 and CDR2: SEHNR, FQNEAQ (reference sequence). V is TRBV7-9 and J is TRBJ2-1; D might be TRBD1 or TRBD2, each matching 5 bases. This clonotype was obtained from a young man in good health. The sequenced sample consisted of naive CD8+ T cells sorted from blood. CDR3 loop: CASSPVAGTYEQFF. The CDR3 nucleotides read TGTGCCAGCAGCCCTGTGGCTGGGACCTATGAGCAGTTCTTC.